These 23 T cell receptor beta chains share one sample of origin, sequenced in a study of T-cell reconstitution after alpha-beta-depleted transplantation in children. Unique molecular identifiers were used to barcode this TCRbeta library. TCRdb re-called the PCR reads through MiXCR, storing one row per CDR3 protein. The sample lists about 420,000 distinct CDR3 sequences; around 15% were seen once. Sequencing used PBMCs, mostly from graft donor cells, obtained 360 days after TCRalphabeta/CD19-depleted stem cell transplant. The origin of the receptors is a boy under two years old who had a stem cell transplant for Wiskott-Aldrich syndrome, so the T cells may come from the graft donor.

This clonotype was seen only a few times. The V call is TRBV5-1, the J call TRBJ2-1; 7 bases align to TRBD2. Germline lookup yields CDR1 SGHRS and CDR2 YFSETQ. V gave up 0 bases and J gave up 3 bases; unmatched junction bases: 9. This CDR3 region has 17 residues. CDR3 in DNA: TGCGCCAGCAGCTTGGGGTTAGCGGGCACCCTCTACAATGAGCAGTTCTTC. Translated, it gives CASSLGLAGTLYNEQFF.

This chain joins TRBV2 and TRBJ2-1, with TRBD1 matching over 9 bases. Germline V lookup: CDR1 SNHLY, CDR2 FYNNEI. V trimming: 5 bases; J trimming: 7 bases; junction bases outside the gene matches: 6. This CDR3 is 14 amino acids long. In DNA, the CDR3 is TGTGCCAGCAGTATACAGGGGGCGGGAAATGAGCAGTTCTTC. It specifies CASSIQGAGNEQFF.

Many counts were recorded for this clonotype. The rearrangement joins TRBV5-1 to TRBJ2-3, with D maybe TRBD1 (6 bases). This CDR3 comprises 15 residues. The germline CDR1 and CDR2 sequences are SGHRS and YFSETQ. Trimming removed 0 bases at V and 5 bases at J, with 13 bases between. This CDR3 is CASSLGHRVRDTQYF. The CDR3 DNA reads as TGCGCCAGCAGCTTGGGACACAGGGTTAGAGATACGCAGTATTTT.

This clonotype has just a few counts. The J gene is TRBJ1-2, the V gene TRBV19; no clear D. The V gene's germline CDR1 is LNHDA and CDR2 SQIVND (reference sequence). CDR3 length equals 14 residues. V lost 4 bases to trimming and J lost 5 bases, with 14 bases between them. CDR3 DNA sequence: TGTGCCAGTAGTACCCGGAGGCAGTCGTATGGCTACACCTTC. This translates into CASSTRRQSYGYTF.

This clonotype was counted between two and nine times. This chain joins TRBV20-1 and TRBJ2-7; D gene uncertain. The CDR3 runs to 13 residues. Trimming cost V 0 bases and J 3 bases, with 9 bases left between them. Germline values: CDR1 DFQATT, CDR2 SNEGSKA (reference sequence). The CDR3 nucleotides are TGCAGTGCTAGAGATCTATGGGGCTACGAGCAGTACTTC. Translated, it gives CSARDLWGYEQYF.

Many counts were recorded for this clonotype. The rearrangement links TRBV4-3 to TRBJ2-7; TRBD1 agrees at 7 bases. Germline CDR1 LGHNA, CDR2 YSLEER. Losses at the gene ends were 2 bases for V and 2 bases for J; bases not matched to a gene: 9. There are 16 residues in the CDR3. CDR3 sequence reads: CASSQLLDRRTYEQYF. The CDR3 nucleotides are TGCGCCAGCAGCCAACTTTTGGACAGGCGAACCTACGAGCAGTACTTC.

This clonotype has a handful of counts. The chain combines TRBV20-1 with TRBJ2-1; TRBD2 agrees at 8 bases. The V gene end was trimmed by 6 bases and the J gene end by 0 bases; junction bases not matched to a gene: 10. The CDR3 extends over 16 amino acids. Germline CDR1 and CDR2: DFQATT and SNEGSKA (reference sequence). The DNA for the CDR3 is TGCAGTGCCCTCTCTGAGACTAGCGACTCCTACAATGAGCAGTTCTTC. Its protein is CSALSETSDSYNEQFF.

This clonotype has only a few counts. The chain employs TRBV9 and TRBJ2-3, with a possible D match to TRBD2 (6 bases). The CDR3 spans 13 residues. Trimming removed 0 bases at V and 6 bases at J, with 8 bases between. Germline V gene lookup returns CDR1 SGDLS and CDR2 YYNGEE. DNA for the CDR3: TGTGCCAGCAGCGTAGCAGGAGGGGATACGCAGTATTTT. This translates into CASSVAGGDTQYF.

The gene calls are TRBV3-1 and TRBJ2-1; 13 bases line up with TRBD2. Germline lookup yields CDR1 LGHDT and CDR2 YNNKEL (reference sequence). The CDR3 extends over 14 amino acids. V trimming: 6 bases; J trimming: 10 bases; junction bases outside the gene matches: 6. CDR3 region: CASSRLAGGREQFF. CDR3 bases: TGTGCCAGCAGTCGACTAGCGGGGGGACGGGAGCAGTTCTTC.

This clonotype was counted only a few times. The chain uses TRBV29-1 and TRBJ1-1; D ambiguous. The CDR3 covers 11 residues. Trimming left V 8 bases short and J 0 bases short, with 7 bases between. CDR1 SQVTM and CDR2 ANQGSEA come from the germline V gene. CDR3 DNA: TGCAGCCCGATGGTGAACACTGAAGCTTTCTTT. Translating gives CSPMVNTEAFF. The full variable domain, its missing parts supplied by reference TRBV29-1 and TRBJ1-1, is SAVISQKPSRDICQRGTSLTIQCQVDSQVTMMFWYRQQPGQSLTLIATANQGSEATYESGFVIDKFPISRPNLTFSTLTVSNMSPEDSSIYLCSPMVNTEAFFGQGTRLTVV.

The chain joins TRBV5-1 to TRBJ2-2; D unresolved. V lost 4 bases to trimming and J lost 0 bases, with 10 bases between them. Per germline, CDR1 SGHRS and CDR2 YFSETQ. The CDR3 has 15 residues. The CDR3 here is CASSLGRSNTGELFF. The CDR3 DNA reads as TGCGCCAGCAGCCTCGGACGGTCGAACACCGGGGAGCTGTTTTTT.

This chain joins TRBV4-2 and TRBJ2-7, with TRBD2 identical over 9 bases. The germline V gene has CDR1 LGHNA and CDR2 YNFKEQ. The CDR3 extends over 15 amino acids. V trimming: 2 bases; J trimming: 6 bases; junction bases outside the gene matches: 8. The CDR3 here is CASSQNSGGRLEQYF. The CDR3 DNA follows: TGTGCCAGCAGCCAAAATAGCGGGGGAAGGCTCGAGCAGTACTTC.

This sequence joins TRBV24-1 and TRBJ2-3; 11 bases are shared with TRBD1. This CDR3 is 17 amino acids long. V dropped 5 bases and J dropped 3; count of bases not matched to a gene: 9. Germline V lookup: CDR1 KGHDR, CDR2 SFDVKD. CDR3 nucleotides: TGTGCCACCAGTGCCCAGGACAGGGGGCCGAGGACAGATACGCAGTATTTT. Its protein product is CATSAQDRGPRTDTQYF.

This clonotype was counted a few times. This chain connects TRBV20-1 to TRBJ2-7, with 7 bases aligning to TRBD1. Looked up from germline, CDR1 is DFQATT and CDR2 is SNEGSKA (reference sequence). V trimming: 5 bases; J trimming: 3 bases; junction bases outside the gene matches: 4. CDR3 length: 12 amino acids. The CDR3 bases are TGCAGTGCTTCACAGGGGAGCTACGAGCAGTACTTC. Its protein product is CSASQGSYEQYF.

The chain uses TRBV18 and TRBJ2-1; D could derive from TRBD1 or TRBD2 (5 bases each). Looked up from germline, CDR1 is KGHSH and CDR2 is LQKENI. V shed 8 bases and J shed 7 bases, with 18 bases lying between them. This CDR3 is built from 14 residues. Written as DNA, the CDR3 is TGTGCCAGCCGGGACCCCCCCCGGGTTAATGAGCAGTTCTTC. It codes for CASRDPPRVNEQFF.

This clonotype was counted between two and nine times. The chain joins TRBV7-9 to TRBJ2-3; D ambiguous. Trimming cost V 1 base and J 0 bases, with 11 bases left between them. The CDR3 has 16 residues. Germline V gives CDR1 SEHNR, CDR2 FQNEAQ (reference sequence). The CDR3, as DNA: TGTGCCAGCAGCTTAGGTTACGGGCAGAGCACAGATACGCAGTATTTT. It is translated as CASSLGYGQSTDTQYF.

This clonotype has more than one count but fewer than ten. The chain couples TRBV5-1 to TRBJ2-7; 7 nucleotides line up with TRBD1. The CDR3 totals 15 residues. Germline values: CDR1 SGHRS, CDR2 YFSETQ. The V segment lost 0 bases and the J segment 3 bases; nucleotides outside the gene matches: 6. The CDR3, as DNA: TGCGCCAGCAGCTTGGCCTACGACAGGGTCTACGAGCAGTACTTC. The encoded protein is CASSLAYDRVYEQYF.

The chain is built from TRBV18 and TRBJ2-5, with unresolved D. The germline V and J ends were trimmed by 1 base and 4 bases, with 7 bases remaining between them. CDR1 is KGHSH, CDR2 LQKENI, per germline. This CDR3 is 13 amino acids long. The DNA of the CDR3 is TGTGCCAGCTCACCACTTGAGTTAGAGACCCAGTACTTC. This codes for CASSPLELETQYF.

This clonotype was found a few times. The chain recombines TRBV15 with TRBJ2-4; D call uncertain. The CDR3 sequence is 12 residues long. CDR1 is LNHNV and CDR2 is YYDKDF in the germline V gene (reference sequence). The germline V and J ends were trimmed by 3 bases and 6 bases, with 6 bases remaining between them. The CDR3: CATSRWSNIQYF. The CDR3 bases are TGTGCCACCAGCAGGTGGTCAAACATTCAGTACTTC.

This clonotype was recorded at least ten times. The CDR3 here is CASSQVGGADEKLFF. CDR3 nucleotides: TGCGCCAGCAGCCAAGTGGGAGGGGCGGATGAAAAACTGTTTTTT. The rearrangement links TRBV4-1 to TRBJ1-4, with D maybe TRBD1 (5 bases). V lost 1 base and J lost 6, with 12 bases in between. Germline lookup yields CDR1 MGHRA and CDR2 YSYEKL. The CDR3 has 15 residues.

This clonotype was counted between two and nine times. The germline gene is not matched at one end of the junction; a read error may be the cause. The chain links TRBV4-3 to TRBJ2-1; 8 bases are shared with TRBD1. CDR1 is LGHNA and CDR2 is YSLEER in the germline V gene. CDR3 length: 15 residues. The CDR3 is CASSQRTGPYNEQSF. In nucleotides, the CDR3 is TGCGCCAGCAGCCAAAGGACAGGGCCCTACAATGAGCAGTCCTTC.

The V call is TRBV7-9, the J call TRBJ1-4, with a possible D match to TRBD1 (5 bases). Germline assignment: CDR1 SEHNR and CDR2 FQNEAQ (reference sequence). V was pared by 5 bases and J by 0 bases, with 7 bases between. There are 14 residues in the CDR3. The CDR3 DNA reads TGTGCCAGCAGCGCCAGGGCAACTAATGAAAAACTGTTTTTT. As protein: CASSARATNEKLFF.

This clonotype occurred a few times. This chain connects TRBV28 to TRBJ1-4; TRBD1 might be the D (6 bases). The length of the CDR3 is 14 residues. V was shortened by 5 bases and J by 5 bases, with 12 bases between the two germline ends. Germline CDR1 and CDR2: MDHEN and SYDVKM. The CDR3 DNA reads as TGTGCCAGCAGTGAGGACAGTTGGAATGAAAAACTGTTTTTT. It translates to CASSEDSWNEKLFF.